These T cell receptor beta chains were read from a single sample in a study of blood T cells in healthy people across ages. In TCRdb, the 5' RACE reads were re-called with MiXCR into one record per CDR3 protein. The sample shows some 760,000 distinct CDR3 sequences, more than 20% of them seen only once. The same sample was also studied in work on T cells of mothers and their children.

The sample was blood. The receptors were sampled from a boy younger than 18 in good health. The conserved cysteine and the conserved F or W are not part of the CDR3 here. The order of the fields is CDR3 protein, V gene, D gene. A D gene is named only where the DNA matches it firmly.

CDR3 protein: SVRVLSTDTQY
V gene: TRBV29-1
D gene: -

CDR3 protein: ASNTYEQGLVNEKLF
V gene: TRBV2
D gene: -

CDR3 protein: ASSLNDGEAF
V gene: TRBV7-9
D gene: -

CDR3 protein: ATSDLNYGTQY
V gene: TRBV24-1
D gene: -

CDR3 protein: ATSRNTGGYEQY
V gene: TRBV15
D gene: TRBD1

CDR3 protein: ASRDSGRAPDTQY
V gene: TRBV6-6
D gene: TRBD2

CDR3 protein: ASTQWAANTGELF
V gene: TRBV2
D gene: -

CDR3 protein: ASRASGIETQY
V gene: TRBV2
D gene: TRBD2

CDR3 protein: ASSKYSSSTGGRETQY
V gene: TRBV3-1
D gene: -

CDR3 protein: ASSLGAGTGKAGELF
V gene: TRBV7-2
D gene: TRBD1

CDR3 protein: SASVTISYEQY
V gene: TRBV20-1
D gene: -

CDR3 protein: ASSYDAVVTQY
V gene: TRBV7-2
D gene: -

CDR3 protein: ASSDPYTRADTRY
V gene: TRBV12-3/TRBV12-4
D gene: -

CDR3 protein: ASSLVRGRPYEQY
V gene: TRBV27
D gene: TRBD1

CDR3 protein: ASSLAWNYGYT
V gene: TRBV12-3/TRBV12-4
D gene: -

CDR3 protein: ASSQENRVYGQY
V gene: TRBV4-1
D gene: -

CDR3 protein: ASSQVLRGSGGDTQY
V gene: TRBV4-1
D gene: -

CDR3 protein: ASRSSITGNTQY
V gene: TRBV6-5
D gene: -

CDR3 protein: ASSLRTGRIQETQY
V gene: TRBV28
D gene: -

CDR3 protein: ASSLAGQKETQY
V gene: TRBV7-6
D gene: -

CDR3 protein: AGSKVEAWGQETQY
V gene: TRBV12-3/TRBV12-4
D gene: -

CDR3 protein: ASSRIRTAAGANVLT
V gene: TRBV7-2
D gene: -

CDR3 protein: ASSQTVVAAAEQY
V gene: TRBV4-1
D gene: -

CDR3 protein: ASGKGDRGYNEQF
V gene: TRBV6-2/TRBV6-3
D gene: TRBD1

CDR3 protein: ASTRRWGQGVVGQPQH
V gene: TRBV28
D gene: TRBD1

CDR3 protein: ASSLRGDVGETQY
V gene: TRBV9
D gene: -

CDR3 protein: TITRDDTLETQY
V gene: TRBV29-1
D gene: -

CDR3 protein: ASSLGLEWETQY
V gene: TRBV5-5
D gene: -

CDR3 protein: ASSLAGGGTKNIQY
V gene: TRBV11-2
D gene: TRBD2

CDR3 protein: ASSLTPRDGATQY
V gene: TRBV5-1
D gene: -

CDR3 protein: ASSDAGEQF
V gene: TRBV6-1
D gene: -

CDR3 protein: ASSQLAGGELF
V gene: TRBV4-2
D gene: -

CDR3 protein: AGGPYNEQF
V gene: TRBV28
D gene: -

CDR3 protein: ASSFLGRGPEAF
V gene: TRBV28
D gene: TRBD1

CDR3 protein: ASSRVGRETQY
V gene: TRBV7-2
D gene: -

CDR3 protein: ASSPVGTENTGELF
V gene: TRBV18
D gene: TRBD1

CDR3 protein: ASSWMGRDTGELF
V gene: TRBV6-2/TRBV6-3
D gene: -

CDR3 protein: SVEGLTEGNEQF
V gene: TRBV29-1
D gene: -

CDR3 protein: SVDSAVDRDFAEAF
V gene: TRBV29-1
D gene: TRBD1

CDR3 protein: SARDPGLAGGRGTQY
V gene: TRBV20-1
D gene: TRBD2

CDR3 protein: AIKKDPTYEQY
V gene: TRBV10-3
D gene: -

CDR3 protein: SVPGVEANEKLF
V gene: TRBV29-1
D gene: -

CDR3 protein: ASSSKEGQQETQY
V gene: TRBV21-1
D gene: -

CDR3 protein: ASSLPSGAPPYEQY
V gene: TRBV5-1
D gene: TRBD2

CDR3 protein: ASSHGSNQPQH
V gene: TRBV3-1
D gene: -

CDR3 protein: ASSQDRSTGELF
V gene: TRBV3-1
D gene: -

CDR3 protein: ASSLEGTSGRNTQY
V gene: TRBV7-3
D gene: TRBD2

CDR3 protein: ATSRLRDSLGEQY
V gene: TRBV15
D gene: TRBD1

CDR3 protein: SALTGDEQY
V gene: TRBV29-1
D gene: TRBD1

CDR3 protein: ASSATTGTYHSPLH
V gene: TRBV9
D gene: -

CDR3 protein: ASTQRDEQY
V gene: TRBV28
D gene: -

CDR3 protein: ATSDGKYNEQF
V gene: TRBV24-1
D gene: -

CDR3 protein: ASSLVAEVSGANVLT
V gene: TRBV27
D gene: -

CDR3 protein: ASSSGTSGRSYEQY
V gene: TRBV7-9
D gene: TRBD2

CDR3 protein: ASSAEKDVYEQY
V gene: TRBV6-5
D gene: -

CDR3 protein: ASSFRRTGYEQY
V gene: TRBV27
D gene: TRBD1

CDR3 protein: AIRAGTGSQETQY
V gene: TRBV10-3
D gene: -

CDR3 protein: ASSDEGSISPLH
V gene: TRBV6-1
D gene: -

CDR3 protein: ASSPRQGLGYT
V gene: TRBV6-1
D gene: TRBD1